This T cell receptor beta chain was retrieved from a study of blood T cell repertoires in COVID-19. The data were produced by immunoSEQ multiplex PCR, yet TCRdb's version contains in-frame clones alone and is incomplete. The data show about 200,000 clones, 75% to 90% seen once. This CDR3 comprises 13 residues. Unmatched junction bases numbered 3, after V lost 5 bases and J lost 1 base. CDR1 is SQVTM, CDR2 ANQGSEA, per germline. This chain joins TRBV29-1 and TRBJ1-1; 8 bases fit TRBD1. The clonotype was recovered from a middle-aged man with acute or convalescent COVID-19. The sequencing input was peripheral blood. CDR3 sequence: CSVPGTGNTEAFF. In DNA form, the CDR3 reads TGCAGCGTTCCCGGGACAGGGAACACTGAAGCTTTCTTT.